The 16 T cell receptor beta chains below were found in one sample sequenced in a study of graft-versus-host responses after intestinal transplantation. Their antigens are not known. Clones were read by immunoSEQ multiplex PCR, and TCRdb kept only the in-frame ones, dropping some. The repertoire holds approximately 89,000 clones, 85% to 95% seen once, with approximately 1.1% in the top ten. The input for sequencing was unstimulated CD8+ T cells sorted from spleen or lymph node cells, taken before transplant. Receptors originate from a human donor who was the organ donor for an intestinal transplant.

This clone has just one count. This chain joins TRBV27 and TRBJ2-3; 8 positions match TRBD2. Unmatched junction bases numbered 2, after V lost 6 bases and J lost 0 bases. CDR1 MNHEY and CDR2 SMNVEV come from the germline V gene (reference sequence). CDR3 length equals 14 residues. In nucleotides, the CDR3 is TGTGCCAGCAGCCAGCGGGAGAGCACAGATACGCAGTATTTT. As protein: CASSQRESTDTQYF.

The chain is built from TRBV21-1 and TRBJ2-3; TRBD2 reflects the table's D call only, with no check against the DNA. TRBV21-1 is an annotated pseudogene. This CDR3 contains 15 residues. The CDR3 loop is CASSKGDYSTDTQYF. CDR3 sequence (DNA): TGTGCCAGCAGCAAAGGGGACTATTCCACGGATACGCAGTATTTT.

The rearrangement uses TRBV20-1 and TRBJ1-2; possibly TRBD1 for D (6 bases). This CDR3 spans 11 amino acids. V was pared by 4 bases and J by 6 bases, with 9 bases between. CDR1 is DFQATT and CDR2 is SNEGSKA in the germline V gene (reference sequence). The DNA of the CDR3 is TGCAGTGCTATACAGGGAGATGGCTACACCTTC. Translating gives CSAIQGDGYTF.

V and J are TRBV19 and TRBJ2-7, with a possible D match to TRBD2 (5 bases). From germline, CDR1 is LNHDA and CDR2 SQIVND (reference sequence). The CDR3 runs to 13 residues. Trimming removed 6 bases at V and 0 bases at J, with 9 bases between. For the CDR3, the DNA is TGTGCCAGTAGCGCGGGCACCTCCTACGAGCAGTACTTC. It codes for CASSAGTSYEQYF.

V is TRBV5-4 and J is TRBJ2-2; TRBD1 aligns across 7 bases. The V and J ends lost 3 bases and 7 bases, in that order; junction bases with no gene match: 12. The germline gives CDR1 SGHNT, CDR2 YYREEE (reference sequence). CDR3 length: 16 amino acids. The CDR3 sequence: CASSSPDRESGGELFF. The CDR3 DNA reads TGTGCCAGCAGCTCCCCCGACAGGGAATCGGGCGGGGAGCTGTTTTTT.

The chain joins TRBV7-8 to TRBJ2-5; D is unresolved. V was clipped by 5 bases and J by 5 bases, with 15 bases between them. The CDR3 covers 14 residues. Per the germline V gene, CDR1 is SGHVS and CDR2 is FQNEAQ. The CDR3 loop is CASSVAMLRETQYF. The DNA of the CDR3 is TGTGCCAGCAGCGTCGCCATGCTTCGGGAGACCCAGTACTTC.

CDR3 region: CASSLAGGQQYF. The CDR3 DNA sequence: TGTGCCAGCAGCTTGGCCGGGGGGCAGCAGTACTTC. The chain links TRBV5-6 to TRBJ2-7, with D possibly TRBD2 on 7 matching bases. Germline assignment: CDR1 SGHDT and CDR2 YYEEEE. The CDR3 extends over 12 amino acids. The germline V and J ends were trimmed by 0 bases and 8 bases, with 9 bases remaining between them.

This rearrangement joins TRBV7-9 to TRBJ2-5; tentative D call: TRBD2 (6 bases). Per germline, CDR1 SEHNR and CDR2 FQNEAQ (reference sequence). The CDR3 runs to 14 residues. Trimming took 1 base from V and 5 from J, leaving 11 bases between them. The CDR3 DNA reads as TGTGCCAGCAGCTTAGTCGGCGGGATCGAGACCCAGTACTTC. This sequence encodes CASSLVGGIETQYF.

This chain connects TRBV29-1 to TRBJ2-1; D uncertain. CDR3 length: 14 amino acids. CDR1 is SQVTM, CDR2 ANQGSEA, per germline. The V and J ends lost 1 base and 0 bases respectively, with 7 bases between them. CDR3 in amino acids: CSVEGVSSYNEQFF. CDR3 coding DNA: TGCAGCGTTGAAGGTGTGAGCTCCTACAATGAGCAGTTCTTC.

The gene calls are TRBV4-2 and TRBJ2-7; perhaps TRBD2 as D (5 bases). The CDR3 has 12 residues. Germline CDR1 and CDR2: LGHNA and YNFKEQ. V lost 0 bases and J lost 5, with 5 bases in between. Here the CDR3 reads CASSQDSDEQYF. CDR3 in DNA: TGTGCCAGCAGCCAAGATAGCGACGAGCAGTACTTC.

The chain couples TRBV2 to TRBJ2-1, with 13 positions matching TRBD2. Germline CDR1 reads SNHLY; CDR2 reads FYNNEI. The CDR3 extends over 17 amino acids. V lost 8 bases to trimming and J lost 3 bases; unmatched junction nucleotides: 10. The CDR3 is CASGGLAGPQGYNEQFF. In DNA, the CDR3 is TGTGCCAGCGGGGGACTAGCGGGACCTCAAGGCTACAATGAGCAGTTCTTC.

V gene TRBV9 combines with J gene TRBJ2-1; no definite D call. Germline V gene data show CDR1 as SGDLS and CDR2 as YYNGEE. Trimming removed 3 bases from V and 8 bases from J, with 21 bases in between. This CDR3 contains 16 residues. CDR3 sequence (DNA): TGTGCCAGCAGCGCTACTACGGCGCTCTCATCTTATGAGCAGTTCTTC. Translation gives CASSATTALSSYEQFF.

The chain couples TRBV7-8 to TRBJ2-7; TRBD2 matches at 9 bases. Germline V gives CDR1 SGHVS, CDR2 FQNEAQ. The V and J ends lost 7 bases and 2 bases, in that order; junction bases with no gene match: 3. The CDR3 runs to 13 residues. This CDR3 is CASTPSGAYEQYF. The CDR3, as DNA: TGTGCCAGCACCCCTAGCGGGGCCTACGAGCAGTACTTC.

The chain combines TRBV2 with TRBJ1-4; D unresolved. Trimming pared 2 bases from V and 3 bases from J, leaving 19 bases between. In germline, CDR1 is SNHLY, CDR2 FYNNEI. CDR3 length: 18 residues. The CDR3 reads CASSELVGSKASNEKLFF. In DNA, the CDR3 is TGTGCCAGCAGTGAACTGGTGGGGAGTAAGGCGTCTAATGAAAAACTGTTTTTT.

The chain links TRBV10-1 to TRBJ1-2; D uncertain. The length of the CDR3 is 16 residues. V was pared by 11 bases and J by 0 bases, with 22 bases between. The germline gives CDR1 WNHNN, CDR2 SYGVQD (reference sequence). CDR3 nucleotide sequence: TGCGCCGGCGCCGGGAGACTGTCTTTTTCTAACTATGGCTACACCTTC. It translates to CAGAGRLSFSNYGYTF.

J is TRBJ2-5 and V is TRBV7-3; no reliable D call. TRBJ2-7 explains the end of the DNA better; the J call may be wrong. CDR3 size: 13 residues. CDR1 is SGHTA and CDR2 is FQGTGA in the germline V gene. The CDR3 DNA reads TGTGCCAGCAGCTTAAAGATTTCCTACGAGCAGTACTTC. This translates into CASSLKISYEQYF.